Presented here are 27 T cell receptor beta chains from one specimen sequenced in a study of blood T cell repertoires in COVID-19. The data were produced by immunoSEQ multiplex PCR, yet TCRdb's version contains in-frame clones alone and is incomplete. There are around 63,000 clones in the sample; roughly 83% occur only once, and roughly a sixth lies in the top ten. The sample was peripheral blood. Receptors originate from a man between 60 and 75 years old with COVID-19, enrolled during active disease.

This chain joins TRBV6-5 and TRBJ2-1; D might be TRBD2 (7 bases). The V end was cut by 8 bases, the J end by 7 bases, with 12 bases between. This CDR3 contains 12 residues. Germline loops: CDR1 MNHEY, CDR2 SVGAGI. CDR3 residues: CASFGGANEQFF. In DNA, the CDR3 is TGTGCCAGCTTTGGGGGGGCGAATGAGCAGTTCTTC.

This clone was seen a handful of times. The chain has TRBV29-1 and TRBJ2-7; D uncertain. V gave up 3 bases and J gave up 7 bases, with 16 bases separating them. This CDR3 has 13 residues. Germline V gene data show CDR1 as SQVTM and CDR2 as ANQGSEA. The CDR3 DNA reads TGCAGCGTTGATACGACCGCAGTCGGGGAGCAGTACTTC. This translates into CSVDTTAVGEQYF.

In DNA form, the CDR3 reads TGTGCCAGCAGCCTCCCTGGGACAGGGATCTACGAGCAGTACTTC. This translates into CASSLPGTGIYEQYF. The rearrangement joins TRBV5-4 to TRBJ2-7, with 9 bases matching TRBD1. The V and J ends lost 4 bases and 3 bases, in that order; junction bases with no gene match: 8. Germline CDR1 reads SGHNT; CDR2 reads YYREEE (reference sequence). CDR3 size: 15 residues.

In DNA, the CDR3 is TGCGCCAGCAGCTTGGCCGGGACTAGCCAAGAGACCCAGTACTTC. Translating it yields CASSLAGTSQETQYF. The chain links TRBV5-1 to TRBJ2-5; 8 bases are a match to TRBD2. Losses at the gene ends were 0 bases for V and 1 base for J; bases not matched to a gene: 2. Per the germline V gene, CDR1 is SGHRS and CDR2 is YFSETQ. The CDR3 covers 15 residues.

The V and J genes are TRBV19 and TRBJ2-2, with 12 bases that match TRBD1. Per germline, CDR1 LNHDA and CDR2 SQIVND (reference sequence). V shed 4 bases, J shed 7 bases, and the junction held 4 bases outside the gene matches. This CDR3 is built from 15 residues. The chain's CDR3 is CASSRGTGGIGELFF. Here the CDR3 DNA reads TGTGCCAGTAGTAGGGGGACAGGGGGCATCGGGGAGCTGTTTTTT. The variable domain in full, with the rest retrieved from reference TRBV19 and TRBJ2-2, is DGGITQSPKYLFRKEGQNVTLSCEQNLNHDAMYWYRQDPGQGLRLIYYSQIVNDFQKGDIAEGYSVSREKKESFPLTVTSAQKNPTAFYLCASSRGTGGIGELFFGEGSRLTVL.

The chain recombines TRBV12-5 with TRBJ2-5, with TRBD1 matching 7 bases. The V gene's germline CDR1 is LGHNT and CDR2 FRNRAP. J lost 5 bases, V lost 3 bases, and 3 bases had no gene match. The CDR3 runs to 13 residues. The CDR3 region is CASGLQGSETQYF. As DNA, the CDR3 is TGTGCTAGTGGTTTACAGGGGAGCGAGACCCAGTACTTC. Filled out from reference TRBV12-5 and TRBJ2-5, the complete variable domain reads DARVTQTPRHKVTEMGQEVTMRCQPILGHNTVFWYRQTMMQGLELLAYFRNRAPLDDSGMPKDRFSAEMPDATLATLKIQPSEPRDSAVYFCASGLQGSETQYFGPGTRLLVL.

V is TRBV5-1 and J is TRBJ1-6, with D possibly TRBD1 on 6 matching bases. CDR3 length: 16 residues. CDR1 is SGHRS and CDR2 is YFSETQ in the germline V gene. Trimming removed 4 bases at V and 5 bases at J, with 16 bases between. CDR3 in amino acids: CASSGGGDTHNSPLHF. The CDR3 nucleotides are TGCGCCAGCAGCGGAGGGGGGGACACTCATAATTCACCCCTCCACTTT.

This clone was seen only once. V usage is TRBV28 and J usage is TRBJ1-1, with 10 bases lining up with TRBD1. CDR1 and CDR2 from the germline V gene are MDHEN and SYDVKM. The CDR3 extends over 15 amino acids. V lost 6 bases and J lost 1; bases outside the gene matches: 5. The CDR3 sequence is CASSSRTGGNTEAFF. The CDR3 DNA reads TGTGCCAGCAGCTCCAGGACAGGGGGGAACACTGAAGCTTTCTTT.

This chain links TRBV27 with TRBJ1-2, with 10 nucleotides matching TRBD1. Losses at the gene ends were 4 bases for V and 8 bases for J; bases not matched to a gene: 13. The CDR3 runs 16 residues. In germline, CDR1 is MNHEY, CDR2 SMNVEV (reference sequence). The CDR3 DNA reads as TGTGCCAGCAGTTCTTCAGGGACAGGGGTGGGGGGAGGCTACACCTTC. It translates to CASSSSGTGVGGGYTF.

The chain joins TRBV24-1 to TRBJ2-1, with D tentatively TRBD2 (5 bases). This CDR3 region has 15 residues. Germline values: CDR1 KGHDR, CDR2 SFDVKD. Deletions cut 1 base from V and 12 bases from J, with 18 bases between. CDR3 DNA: TGTGCCACCAGTGATTTCACGAAGGACTCCCTGGGGCAGTTCTTC. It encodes CATSDFTKDSLGQFF.

The CDR3 DNA follows: TGTGCCAGCCGGCTAACAGGGGGCACTGAAGCTTTCTTT. Translating it yields CASRLTGGTEAFF. This chain connects TRBV27 to TRBJ1-1; 8 nucleotides match TRBD1. Losses at the gene ends were 8 bases for V and 4 bases for J; bases not matched to a gene: 6. The CDR3 totals 13 residues. In germline, CDR1 is MNHEY, CDR2 SMNVEV (reference sequence).

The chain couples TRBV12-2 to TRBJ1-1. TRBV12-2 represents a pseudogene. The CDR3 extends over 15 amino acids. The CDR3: CASFRELILNTEAFF. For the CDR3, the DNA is TGTGCAAGTTTTAGGGAGTTGATTTTGAACACTGAAGCTTTCTTT.

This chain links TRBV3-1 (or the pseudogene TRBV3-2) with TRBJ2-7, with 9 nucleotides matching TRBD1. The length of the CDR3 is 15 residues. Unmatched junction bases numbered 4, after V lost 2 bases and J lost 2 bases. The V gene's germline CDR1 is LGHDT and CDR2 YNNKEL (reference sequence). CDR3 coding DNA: TGTGCCAGCAGCCAAAGTCGGACAGGGGCCTACGAGCAGTACTTC. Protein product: CASSQSRTGAYEQYF.

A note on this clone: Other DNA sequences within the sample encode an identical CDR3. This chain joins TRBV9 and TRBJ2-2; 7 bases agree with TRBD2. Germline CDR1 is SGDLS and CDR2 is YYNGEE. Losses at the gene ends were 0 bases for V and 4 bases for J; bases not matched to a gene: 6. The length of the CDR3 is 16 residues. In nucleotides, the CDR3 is TGTGCCAGCAGCGTAGGGGCGGGAGTTGGCACCGGGGAGCTGTTTTTT. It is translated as CASSVGAGVGTGELFF.

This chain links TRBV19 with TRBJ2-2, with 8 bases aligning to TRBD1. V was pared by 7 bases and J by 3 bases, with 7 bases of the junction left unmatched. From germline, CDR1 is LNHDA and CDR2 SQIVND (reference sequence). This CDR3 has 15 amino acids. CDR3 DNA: TGTGCCAGTAAAGGCAGGGGGCTCGACACCGGGGAGCTGTTTTTT. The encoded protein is CASKGRGLDTGELFF.

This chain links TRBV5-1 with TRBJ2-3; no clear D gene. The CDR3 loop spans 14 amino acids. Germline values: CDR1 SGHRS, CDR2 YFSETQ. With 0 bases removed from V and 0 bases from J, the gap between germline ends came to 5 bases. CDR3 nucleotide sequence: TGCGCCAGCAGCTTGGACCGGAGCACAGATACGCAGTATTTT. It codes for CASSLDRSTDTQYF.

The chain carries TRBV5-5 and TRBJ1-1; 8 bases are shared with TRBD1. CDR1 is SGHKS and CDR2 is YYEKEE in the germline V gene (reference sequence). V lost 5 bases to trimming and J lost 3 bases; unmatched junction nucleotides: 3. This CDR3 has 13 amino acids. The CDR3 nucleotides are TGTGCCAGCAGTTACAGGGGGGACACTGAAGCTTTCTTT. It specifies CASSYRGDTEAFF. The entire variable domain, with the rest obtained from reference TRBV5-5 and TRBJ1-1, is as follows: DAGVTQSPTHLIKTRGQQVTLRCSPISGHKSVSWYQQVLGQGPQFIFQYYEKEERGRGNFPDRFSARQFPNYSSELNVNALLLGDSALYLCASSYRGDTEAFFGQGTRLTVV.

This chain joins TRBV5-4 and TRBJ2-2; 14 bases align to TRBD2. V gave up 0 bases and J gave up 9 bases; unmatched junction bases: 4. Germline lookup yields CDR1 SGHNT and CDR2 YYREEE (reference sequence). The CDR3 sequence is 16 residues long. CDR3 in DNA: TGTGCCAGCAGCTTGGGACTAGCGGGGGGGCCCTGGGAGCTGTTTTTT. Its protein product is CASSLGLAGGPWELFF.

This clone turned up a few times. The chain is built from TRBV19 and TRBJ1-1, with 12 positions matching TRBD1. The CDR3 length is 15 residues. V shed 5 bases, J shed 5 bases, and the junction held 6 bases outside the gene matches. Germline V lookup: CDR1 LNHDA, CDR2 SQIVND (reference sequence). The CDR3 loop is CASSAGTGGRTEAFF. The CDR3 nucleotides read TGTGCCAGTAGTGCCGGGACAGGGGGCAGGACTGAAGCTTTCTTT.

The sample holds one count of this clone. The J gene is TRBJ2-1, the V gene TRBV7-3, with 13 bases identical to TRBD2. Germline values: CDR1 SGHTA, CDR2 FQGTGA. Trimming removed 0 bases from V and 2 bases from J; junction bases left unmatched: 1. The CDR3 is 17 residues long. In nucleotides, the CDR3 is TGTGCCAGCAGCTTAACGGGGACTAGCGGGACCTACAATGAGCAGTTCTTC. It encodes CASSLTGTSGTYNEQFF.

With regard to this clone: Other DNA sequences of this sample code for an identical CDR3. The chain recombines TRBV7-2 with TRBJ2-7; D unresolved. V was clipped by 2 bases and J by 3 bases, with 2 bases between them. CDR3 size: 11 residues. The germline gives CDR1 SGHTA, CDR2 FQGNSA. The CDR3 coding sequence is TGTGCCAGCAGCTTATACTACGAGCAGTACTTC. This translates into CASSLYYEQYF.

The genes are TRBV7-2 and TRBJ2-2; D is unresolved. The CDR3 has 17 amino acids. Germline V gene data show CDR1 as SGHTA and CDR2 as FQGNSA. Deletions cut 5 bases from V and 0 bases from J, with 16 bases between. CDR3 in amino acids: CASSLKVSRPNTGELFF. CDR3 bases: TGTGCCAGCAGCCTTAAAGTTTCTAGACCGAACACCGGGGAGCTGTTTTTT.

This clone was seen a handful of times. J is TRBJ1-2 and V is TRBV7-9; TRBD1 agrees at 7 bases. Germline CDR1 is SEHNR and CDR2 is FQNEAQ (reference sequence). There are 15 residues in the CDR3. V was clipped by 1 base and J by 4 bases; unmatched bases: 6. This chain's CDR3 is CASSLGGDRGYGYTF. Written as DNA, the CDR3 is TGTGCCAGCAGCTTAGGGGGGGACAGAGGCTATGGCTACACCTTC.

The CDR3 spells CASGRDGTEAFF. CDR3 nucleotides: TGTGCCAGCGGCCGGGATGGGACTGAAGCTTTCTTT. The rearrangement joins TRBV9 to TRBJ1-1; no firm D call. From germline, CDR1 is SGDLS and CDR2 YYNGEE. V was cut by 7 bases and J by 5 bases, with 12 bases left in between. The CDR3 is 12 amino acids.

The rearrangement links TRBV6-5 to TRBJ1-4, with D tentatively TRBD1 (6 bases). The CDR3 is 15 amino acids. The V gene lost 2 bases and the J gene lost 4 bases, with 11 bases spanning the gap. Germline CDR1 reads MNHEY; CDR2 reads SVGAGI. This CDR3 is CASSYGGRGNEKLFF. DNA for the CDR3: TGTGCCAGCAGTTACGGGGGCAGGGGTAATGAAAAACTGTTTTTT.

The CDR3 bases are TGTGCCAGCAGCTTAGTGCAGACTAATGAAAAACTGTTTTTT. Translated: CASSLVQTNEKLFF. The rearrangement joins TRBV7-6 to TRBJ1-4; D is uncertain. Germline V gene lookup returns CDR1 SGHVS and CDR2 FNYEAQ. The CDR3 extends over 14 amino acids. V was shortened by 1 base and J by 2 bases, with 5 bases between the two germline ends. Combining the CDR3 with reference TRBV7-6 and TRBJ1-4 gives the whole variable domain GAGVSQSPRYKVTKRGQDVALRCDPISGHVSLYWYRQALGQGPEFLTYFNYEAQQDKSGLPNDRFSAERPEGSISTLTIQRTEQRDSAMYRCASSLVQTNEKLFFGSGTQLSVL.

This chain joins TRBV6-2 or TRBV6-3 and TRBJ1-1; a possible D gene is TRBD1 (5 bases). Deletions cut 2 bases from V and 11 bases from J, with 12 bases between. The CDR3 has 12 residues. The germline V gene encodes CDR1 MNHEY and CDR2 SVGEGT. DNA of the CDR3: TGTGCCAGCAGTTACGGGGGGACGGGGGCTTTCTTT. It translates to CASSYGGTGAFF.